A selection of T cell receptor beta chains follows, all from one sample in a study of T cells in Graves' hyperthyroidism and ophthalmopathy. Via MiXCR, TCRdb re-called the multiplex PCR reads, giving one row per CDR3 protein. The sample records about 480,000 distinct CDR3 sequences, approximately 15% being singletons. The source material was blood. All receptors derive from a woman aged 18-29 years with Graves' hyperthyroidism. Each CDR3 is given with its conserved first and last residue. The order of the fields is V gene, clone size, J gene, D gene, CDR3 protein, CDR3 DNA. A D gene is named only where the DNA matches it firmly. Only part of the rows carry a size: once, few, many, or a class if the clone is expanded.

TRBV2	many	TRBJ2-3	NA	CASSAPRSSRDSGAYTQYF	TGTGCCAGCAGTGCCCCGAGGAGCAGCCGGGACTCAGGGGCATATACGCAGTATTTT
TRBV6-1	many	TRBJ1-5	NA	CASRGARNQPQHF	TGTGCCAGCAGAGGGGCGCGCAATCAGCCCCAGCATTTT
TRBV29-1	NA	TRBJ2-1	NA	CSVESYNEQFF	TGCAGCGTTGAATCCTACAATGAGCAGTTCTTC
TRBV12-3/TRBV12-4	many	TRBJ1-1	NA	CASRYGQLNTEAFF	TGTGCCAGCAGATACGGACAATTGAACACTGAAGCTTTCTTT
TRBV6-1	NA	TRBJ1-3	NA	CASSEAPGGNTIYF	TGTGCCAGCAGTGAAGCGCCGGGCGGAAACACCATATATTTT
TRBV18	many	TRBJ2-1	NA	CASSPPLVGEQFF	TGTGCCAGCTCACCACCACTAGTCGGCGAGCAGTTCTTC
TRBV11-2	many	TRBJ1-1	TRBD1	CASSSGTGGFRTEAFF	TGTGCCAGCAGCTCCGGGACAGGGGGCTTTCGCACTGAAGCTTTCTTT
TRBV18	NA	TRBJ1-1	TRBD1	CASSLLDRGEGTEAFF	TGTGCCAGCTCACTTTTGGACAGGGGAGAGGGAACTGAAGCTTTCTTT
TRBV29-1	many	TRBJ1-2	NA	CSVVDRRRNYGYTF	TGCAGCGTAGTCGACAGGAGGCGTAACTATGGCTACACCTTC
TRBV14	many	TRBJ2-7	TRBD1	CASSATGVPDYEQYF	TGTGCCAGCAGCGCTACAGGGGTCCCTGACTACGAGCAGTACTTC
TRBV7-9	NA	TRBJ2-1	TRBD2	CASSVGLAGDHEQFF	TGTGCCAGCAGCGTGGGACTAGCGGGAGACCATGAGCAGTTCTTC
TRBV6-2/TRBV6-3	many	TRBJ2-7	NA	CASSYSEDRYEQYF	TGTGCCAGCAGTTACTCTGAGGACAGATACGAGCAGTACTTC
TRBV2	many	TRBJ1-1	NA	CASRTGGTMNTEAFF	TGTGCCAGCCGAACGGGCGGAACTATGAACACTGAAGCTTTCTTT
TRBV29-1	many	TRBJ2-7	TRBD2	CSGARGGAYEQYF	TGCAGCGGAGCCCGGGGAGGGGCCTACGAGCAGTACTTC
TRBV7-3	NA	TRBJ1-1	NA	CASSSHRVDGGTEAFF	TGTGCCAGCAGCTCTCATCGGGTAGATGGCGGCACTGAAGCTTTCTTT
TRBV6-1	once	TRBJ1-5	TRBD1	CASNRPRGTGGDGNRPQHF	TGTGCCAGCAACCGACCTCGGGGGACAGGGGGCGACGGCAATCGGCCCCAGCATTTT
TRBV12-3/TRBV12-4	many	TRBJ1-4	NA	CASSPDYEKLFF	TGTGCCAGCAGTCCAGATTATGAAAAACTGTTTTTT
TRBV2	once	TRBJ2-7	TRBD2	CASSEARGALYEQYF	TGTGCCAGCAGTGAAGCGCGGGGGGCACTCTACGAGCAGTACTTC
TRBV5-1	many	TRBJ2-1	NA	CASRLGNEQFF	TGCGCCAGCAGATTGGGTAATGAGCAGTTCTTC
TRBV5-4	many	TRBJ1-4	TRBD1	CASSFDRGGNEKLFF	TGTGCCAGCAGCTTTGACAGGGGGGGTAATGAAAAACTGTTTTTT
TRBV7-9	few	TRBJ2-1	TRBD2	CASSIGLAGIDEQFF	TGTGCCAGCAGCATAGGACTAGCAGGGATCGATGAGCAGTTCTTC
TRBV9	few	TRBJ2-2	NA	CATTGTPNTGELFF	TGTGCCACCACCGGGACACCGAACACCGGGGAGCTGTTTTTT